Below are 30 T cell receptor beta chains sequenced from a single sample in a study of shared clonotypes between healthy human individuals. Assay used: immunoSEQ multiplex PCR; TCRdb lists only in-frame clones, some missing. Among about 1.9 million clones listed, 93% were seen once. CD8 cells regarded as naive lacked CD45RO, were positively chosen for CCR7, and omitted terminally differentiated effector memory CD45RA+ cells. Material: naive CD8+ T cells from PBMCs. The receptors here all came from a man between 18 and 29 years old in good health. Some clones in this sample may be carry-over from other donors' samples.

This chain connects TRBV9 to TRBJ2-1, with 9 bases aligning to TRBD2. Trimming at V came to 0 bases and at J to 0 bases, leaving 13 bases not matched to a gene. CDR1 is SGDLS and CDR2 is YYNGEE in the germline V gene. The CDR3 runs to 20 residues. CDR3 nucleotides: TGTGCCAGCAGCGTAGTGGGGGCGGGAGGGCCCCGGAGCTCCTACAATGAGCAGTTCTTC. It codes for CASSVVGAGGPRSSYNEQFF.

The rearrangement uses TRBV28 and TRBJ2-4, with D perhaps matching TRBD2 (5 bases). CDR3 length: 14 residues. Germline V lookup: CDR1 MDHEN, CDR2 SYDVKM. Trimming took 3 bases from V and 7 from J, leaving 13 bases between them. The CDR3 nucleotides are TGTGCCAGCAGTTTTATAGAGACTACGAACATTCAGTACTTC. It encodes CASSFIETTNIQYF.

The chain carries TRBV29-1 and TRBJ2-3; D not resolved. The CDR3 is made up of 11 amino acids. Germline CDR1 is SQVTM and CDR2 is ANQGSEA. Trimming shortened V by 4 bases and J by 4 bases, and 6 bases separated the two germline ends. DNA for the CDR3: TGCAGCGTTGTGCGGTCAGATACGCAGTATTTT. Its protein is CSVVRSDTQYF.

This clone appeared once. The chain recombines TRBV10-3 with TRBJ1-2; 12 nucleotides match TRBD1. CDR3 size: 14 residues. Germline V gene lookup returns CDR1 ENHRY and CDR2 SYGVKD. The V and J ends lost 8 bases and 3 bases, in that order; junction bases with no gene match: 4. The CDR3 DNA sequence: TGTGCCATCGGGGGACAGGGGGCTCACTATGGCTACACCTTC. Protein product: CAIGGQGAHYGYTF.

The chain links TRBV29-1 to TRBJ2-3; the D gene could be TRBD1 or TRBD2 (6 bases each). The ends were cut back, 1 base at V and 6 bases at J, with 11 bases in the middle. CDR1 and CDR2 (germline): SQVTM, ANQGSEA. The CDR3 loop spans 13 amino acids. The CDR3 bases are TGCAGCGTTGAAGGGGGGGCTGGGGATACGCAGTATTTT. Protein: CSVEGGAGDTQYF.

This chain joins TRBV27 and TRBJ1-3; TRBD1 might be the D (6 bases). V was pared by 5 bases and J by 4 bases, with 15 bases between. CDR3 length equals 15 residues. The germline V gene encodes CDR1 MNHEY and CDR2 SMNVEV (reference sequence). Here the CDR3 DNA reads TGTGCCAGCAGTCAAACGACAGGTCTGGGAAACACCATATATTTT. Translated, it gives CASSQTTGLGNTIYF.

The rearrangement uses TRBV12-5 and TRBJ2-3; D might be TRBD1 or TRBD2, each matching 5 bases. CDR1 and CDR2 (germline): LGHNT, FRNRAP. The CDR3 spans 16 residues. Between the trimmed V and J ends, which lost 0 bases and 7 bases, there was a span of 17 bases. CDR3 amino acids: CASGLVWQGEVYTQYF. DNA for the CDR3: TGTGCTAGTGGTTTGGTTTGGCAGGGAGAGGTCTATACGCAGTATTTT. Complete variable domain (other parts from reference TRBV12-5 and TRBJ2-3): DARVTQTPRHKVTEMGQEVTMRCQPILGHNTVFWYRQTMMQGLELLAYFRNRAPLDDSGMPKDRFSAEMPDATLATLKIQPSEPRDSAVYFCASGLVWQGEVYTQYFGPGTRLTVL.

Regarding this clone: The same CDR3 arises from other DNA sequences in this sample as well. The chain joins TRBV7-9 to TRBJ2-1; TRBD2 matches at 7 bases. The CDR3 sequence is 15 residues long. Germline CDR1 SEHNR, CDR2 FQNEAQ (reference sequence). The trim removed 1 base at V and 3 bases at J, leaving 3 bases unmatched. CDR3 nucleotides: TGTGCCAGCAGCTTAGTGGGAGGGCTCTACAATGAGCAGTTCTTC. As protein: CASSLVGGLYNEQFF.

The chain recombines TRBV6-5 with TRBJ2-7; the match to TRBD1 covers 8 bases. Germline loops: CDR1 MNHEY, CDR2 SVGAGI. The V gene end was trimmed by 2 bases and the J gene end by 3 bases; junction bases not matched to a gene: 6. The length of the CDR3 is 15 residues. CDR3 in amino acids: CASSYDRGIVYEQYF. In nucleotides, the CDR3 is TGTGCCAGCAGTTACGACAGGGGAATAGTCTACGAGCAGTACTTC.

In this sample, this clone turned up once. The genes are TRBV7-2 and TRBJ2-7, with 14 bases identical to TRBD2. The CDR3 totals 18 residues. The junction had 8 bases not matched to a gene; V was cut back by 3 bases and J by 1 base. The germline gives CDR1 SGHTA, CDR2 FQGNSA. CDR3 sequence reads: CASSFPGLAGEWSYEQYF. Written as DNA, the CDR3 is TGTGCCAGCAGCTTTCCGGGACTAGCGGGAGAGTGGTCCTACGAGCAGTACTTC.

The rearrangement joins TRBV27 to TRBJ2-1, with D possibly being TRBD1 (5 bases). The germline V gene has CDR1 MNHEY and CDR2 SMNVEV (reference sequence). This CDR3 is built from 16 residues. The V end was cut by 7 bases, the J end by 0 bases, with 16 bases between. In DNA, the CDR3 is TGTGCCAGCAAGGGGATGACAGTGCCCTCCTACAATGAGCAGTTCTTC. Translation: CASKGMTVPSYNEQFF.

This chain links TRBV2 with TRBJ1-2, with TRBD1 identical over 7 bases. In germline, CDR1 is SNHLY, CDR2 FYNNEI. With V trimmed by 4 bases and J by 2 bases, 7 bases remained unmatched. The CDR3 length is 15 residues. CDR3 sequence: CASSVGPGQNYGYTF. The CDR3 nucleotides read TGTGCCAGCAGTGTAGGACCGGGACAGAACTATGGCTACACCTTC.

The CDR3 region is CASSLIGPNEQFF. As DNA, the CDR3 is TGTGCCAGCAGTTTGATCGGACCGAATGAGCAGTTCTTC. The J gene is TRBJ2-1, the V gene TRBV27; the D is unclear. The CDR3 totals 13 residues. Germline CDR1 MNHEY, CDR2 SMNVEV (reference sequence). Deletions cut 3 bases from V and 7 bases from J, with 10 bases between.

The genes are TRBV5-1 and TRBJ2-1; D possibly matches TRBD1 or TRBD2 (5 bases each). The V end lost 3 bases, the J end lost 4 bases, and 20 bases lay between the germline ends. This CDR3 contains 17 residues. CDR1 and CDR2 from the germline V gene are SGHRS and YFSETQ. CDR3 coding DNA: TGCGCCAGCAGCTGGGACCGGGCGGTCGTCGCTTACAATGAGCAGTTCTTC. Protein: CASSWDRAVVAYNEQFF.

This clone was detected once. This chain links TRBV5-6 with TRBJ2-7; TRBD2 might be the D (5 bases). CDR3 length: 14 residues. CDR1 SGHDT and CDR2 YYEEEE come from the germline V gene. Trimming took 3 bases from V and 3 from J, leaving 13 bases between them. CDR3 amino acids: CASSWTGKLYEQYF. Written as DNA, the CDR3 is TGTGCCAGCAGCTGGACCGGGAAGCTCTACGAGCAGTACTTC.

The chain uses TRBV29-1 and TRBJ2-1; no definite D call. The V end was cut by 4 bases, the J end by 9 bases, with 7 bases between. The CDR3 is 10 residues long. Germline CDR1 is SQVTM and CDR2 is ANQGSEA. The CDR3: CSVGAAEQFF. The DNA of the CDR3 is TGCAGCGTTGGGGCAGCTGAGCAGTTCTTC.

The V and J genes are TRBV7-9 and TRBJ2-7; TRBD2 aligns across 8 bases. Germline loops: CDR1 SEHNR, CDR2 FQNEAQ (reference sequence). V dropped 1 base and J dropped 7; count of bases not matched to a gene: 12. The CDR3 consists of 16 residues. The CDR3 sequence: CASSLEPGLGMGEQYF. As DNA, the CDR3 is TGTGCCAGCAGCTTAGAACCGGGACTAGGGATGGGGGAGCAGTACTTC.

The chain recombines TRBV6-1 with TRBJ1-4; no firm D call. Germline V gene data show CDR1 as MNHNS and CDR2 as SASEGT. There are 15 residues in the CDR3. V was shortened by 4 bases and J by 8 bases, with 17 bases between the two germline ends. The DNA of the CDR3 is TGTGCCAGCAGTGCGGACGGTCTTGCGAGGGAAAAACTGTTTTTT. Translating it yields CASSADGLAREKLFF.

The chain combines TRBV7-9 with TRBJ2-2; 7 nucleotides match TRBD1. V lost 5 bases to trimming and J lost 0 bases; unmatched junction nucleotides: 3. The CDR3 is 15 amino acids. Germline CDR1 is SEHNR and CDR2 is FQNEAQ (reference sequence). CDR3 in amino acids: CASSGDSANTGELFF. CDR3 DNA sequence: TGTGCCAGCAGCGGGGACAGCGCGAACACCGGGGAGCTGTTTTTT. Looking up the rest from reference TRBV7-9 and TRBJ2-2 gives the full variable domain: DTGVSQNPRHKITKRGQNVTFRCDPISEHNRLYWYRQTLGQGPEFLTYFQNEAQLEKSRLLSDRFSAERPKGSFSTLEIQRTEQGDSAMYLCASSGDSANTGELFFGEGSRLTVL.

V usage is TRBV28 and J usage is TRBJ2-2, with 10 bases matching TRBD2. V shed 8 bases, J shed 3 bases, and the junction held 6 bases outside the gene matches. The germline V gene has CDR1 MDHEN and CDR2 SYDVKM. The CDR3 has 15 residues. The CDR3 sequence: CASGGLAEHTGELFF. The DNA of the CDR3 is TGTGCCAGCGGAGGACTAGCGGAGCACACCGGGGAGCTGTTTTTT.

CDR3 sequence reads: CASSILAGAHNEQFF. The DNA of the CDR3 is TGTGCCAGTAGTATCCTAGCGGGAGCCCACAATGAGCAGTTCTTC. The J gene is TRBJ2-1, the V gene TRBV19; 10 bases fit TRBD2. V was pared by 3 bases and J by 5 bases, with 4 bases of the junction left unmatched. The germline CDR1 and CDR2 sequences are LNHDA and SQIVND (reference sequence). There are 15 residues in the CDR3.

Of note for this clone: The sample has other DNA sequences that encode this CDR3 too. J is TRBJ1-1 and V is TRBV28, with D unresolved. V was cut by 5 bases and J by 5 bases, with 6 bases left in between. Germline CDR1 reads MDHEN; CDR2 reads SYDVKM. This CDR3 comprises 11 residues. The DNA of the CDR3 is TGTGCCAGCAGTCCGCGAACTGAAGCTTTCTTT. Residues: CASSPRTEAFF. The variable domain in full, completed from reference TRBV28 and TRBJ1-1, reads DVKVTQSSRYLVKRTGEKVFLECVQDMDHENMFWYRQDPGLGLRLIYFSYDVKMKEKGDIPEGYSVSREKKERFSLILESASTNQTSMYLCASSPRTEAFFGQGTRLTVV.

V is TRBV7-9 and J is TRBJ2-2, with 12 bases aligning to TRBD1. Germline V gives CDR1 SEHNR, CDR2 FQNEAQ (reference sequence). The CDR3 is 12 amino acids. The CDR3 is CAGQGAPGELFF. The CDR3 nucleotides read TGTGCGGGACAGGGGGCCCCCGGGGAGCTGTTTTTT.

With regard to this clone: The junction and the germline gene differ at one end; a read error may be behind it. The sample has other DNA sequences that encode this CDR3 too. This chain connects TRBV25-1 to TRBJ1-2, with D possibly matching TRBD1 (5 bases). Germline V lookup: CDR1 MGHDK, CDR2 SYGVNS. The CDR3 is made up of 15 amino acids. The CDR3 DNA reads as TGCGCCAGCAGTGGCGACGGGGCACTTAACTATGGCTACACCTTC. It encodes CASSGDGALNYGYTF.

This clone was found once. The V and J genes are TRBV5-1 and TRBJ1-2, with TRBD1 identical over 8 bases. Trimming removed 5 bases from V and 8 bases from J; junction bases left unmatched: 11. This CDR3 spans 14 amino acids. The germline CDR1 and CDR2 sequences are SGHRS and YFSETQ. The CDR3 spells CASRNPDRVDGYTF. CDR3 in DNA: TGCGCCAGCAGGAATCCGGACAGGGTAGACGGCTACACCTTC.

The chain combines TRBV7-9 with TRBJ2-3, with D maybe TRBD2 (7 bases). V shed 4 bases and J shed 3 bases, with 17 bases lying between them. CDR3 length: 16 amino acids. Germline V lookup: CDR1 SEHNR, CDR2 FQNEAQ (reference sequence). CDR3 loop: CASSSGGRERTDTQYF. The CDR3 DNA is TGTGCCAGCAGCTCTGGGGGGCGGGAGAGAACAGATACGCAGTATTTT. Combining the CDR3 with reference TRBV7-9 and TRBJ2-3 gives the whole variable domain DTGVSQNPRHKITKRGQNVTFRCDPISEHNRLYWYRQTLGQGPEFLTYFQNEAQLEKSRLLSDRFSAERPKGSFSTLEIQRTEQGDSAMYLCASSSGGRERTDTQYFGPGTRLTVL.

The V and J genes are TRBV7-9 and TRBJ2-7; D may be TRBD2 (6 bases). Germline V lookup: CDR1 SEHNR, CDR2 FQNEAQ (reference sequence). The CDR3 covers 16 residues. V dropped 4 bases and J dropped 2 bases, with 18 bases sitting between them. The chain's CDR3 is CASSSTHRDLPYEQYF. The CDR3 bases are TGTGCCAGCAGCTCGACCCACCGGGACTTGCCCTACGAGCAGTACTTC.

Turning to this clone: The same CDR3 also results from other DNA sequences found in this sample. This chain connects TRBV5-1 to TRBJ2-7; possible D gene TRBD2, 5 bases. V was clipped by 5 bases and J by 0 bases, with 9 bases between them. Per the germline V gene, CDR1 is SGHRS and CDR2 is YFSETQ. The CDR3 has 13 residues. DNA for the CDR3: TGCGCCAGCAGTTCCCGGGACTCCTACGAGCAGTACTTC. It translates to CASSSRDSYEQYF.

The rearrangement uses TRBV19 and TRBJ2-1; TRBD2 might be the D (6 bases). The CDR3 spans 14 residues. Germline V gene sequence: CDR1 LNHDA, CDR2 SQIVND (reference sequence). The ends were cut back, 3 bases at V and 7 bases at J, with 13 bases in the middle. The CDR3 loop is CASSIPGGRNEQFF. The CDR3 DNA follows: TGTGCCAGTAGTATCCCCGGGGGAAGGAATGAGCAGTTCTTC.

The table lists this clone with a count of one. This chain links TRBV5-6 with TRBJ1-5; D is unclear. The CDR3 has 14 amino acids. CDR1 and CDR2 from the germline V gene are SGHDT and YYEEEE. The V and J ends lost 5 bases and 5 bases respectively, with 14 bases between them. The CDR3 DNA sequence: TGTGCCAGCAGTCAAAGGAGGGAGGATCAGCCCCAGCATTTT. This translates into CASSQRREDQPQHF.